The entry that follows covers one T cell receptor (beta chain) sequence. Antigen unknown. Per germline, CDR1 SGHRS and CDR2 YFSETQ. The V end lost 0 bases, the J end lost 4 bases, and 7 bases lay between the germline ends. The CDR3 has 13 amino acids. This specimen belongs to a study of graft-versus-host responses after intestinal transplantation. Whole-study context: Those transplanted obtained multivisceral, liver-intestinal, or isolated intestinal grafts. Study results and limitations: Early post-transplant declines in HvG were associated with peak levels of circulating GvH clones. Marrow from the recipient contained GvH clones, some of which had appeared first in ileum or blood. Some patients had graft-donor T cell macrochimerism. In their allografts, the ratios of graft-versus-host to host-versus-graft T cell clones were high.

Sequencing used immunoSEQ multiplex PCR; TCRdb keeps in-frame clones, though not all of them. The top ten clones hold approximately 2.3% of a sample with 7,500 to 10,000 clones, over 90% of them seen once. Sequenced material: PBMCs, taken 8 days after intestinal transplant. The source is a human patient who received an intestinal transplant, so some T cells may come from the graft donor. The rearrangement joins TRBV5-1 to TRBJ1-2, with D uncertain. In nucleotides, the CDR3 is TGCGCCAGCAGCTTGGGACAAAGCTATGGCTACACCTTC. Its protein product is CASSLGQSYGYTF.